Presented here are 14 T cell receptor beta chains from one specimen sequenced in a study of CD8 T cells in Susac syndrome (dated by TCRdb to about 2019). The library relied on the immunoSEQ multiplex PCR assay. RNA was extracted with the RNeasy kit and about 0.45 to 1 ug was reverse transcribed using random hexamers. TCRdb redid the processing of the public reads, applying fastp at Q25 and MiXCR, and retained in-frame beta chains. Each entry is one CDR3 protein sequence, shown with its most common DNA and genes. Recorded for this sample are 100,000 to 150,000 distinct CDR3 sequences; roughly 94% of them occurred a single time. Of the sample, 0.28% falls within the top ten clones. Sequenced input: CD8+ T cells from PBMCs. These receptors came from a human donor with Susac syndrome.

As concerns this clonotype: One junction end does not reproduce the germline sequence, and a read error may be involved. The genes are TRBV29-1 and TRBJ1-1; D gene uncertain. The germline gives CDR1 SQVTM, CDR2 ANQGSEA. The CDR3 is 12 residues long. CDR3: CSVQEMNTEAFF. The DNA for the CDR3 is TGCAGCGTTCAAGAGATGAACACTGAAGCTTTCTTT.

The chain carries TRBV20-1 and TRBJ2-7; 9 nucleotides agree with TRBD1. CDR1 and CDR2 (germline): DFQATT, SNEGSKA (reference sequence). Unmatched junction bases numbered 11, after V lost 6 bases and J lost 5 bases. The CDR3 consists of 14 residues. As DNA, the CDR3 is TGCAGTGCCCACCTCCGGGACAGGGTGCACGAGCAGTACTTC. Translated, it gives CSAHLRDRVHEQYF.

The V gene is TRBV3-1, the J gene TRBJ2-3; 7 bases map to TRBD1. The germline gives CDR1 LGHDT, CDR2 YNNKEL (reference sequence). With 0 bases clipped from V and 2 bases from J, the junction kept 8 bases outside the gene matches. The length of the CDR3 is 17 residues. The DNA for the CDR3 is TGTGCCAGCAGCCAAGATGAGGAGACAGGGCCCACAGATACGCAGTATTTT. Translated, it gives CASSQDEETGPTDTQYF.

The genes are TRBV29-1 and TRBJ1-5; the D gene is possibly TRBD1 (5 bases). Deletions cut 7 bases from V and 0 bases from J, with 19 bases between. Per the germline V gene, CDR1 is SQVTM and CDR2 is ANQGSEA. The CDR3 extends over 16 amino acids. The CDR3 spells CSASGGGIYSNQPQHF. The CDR3 nucleotides are TGCAGCGCCAGTGGTGGGGGAATCTATAGCAATCAGCCCCAGCATTTT. The full variable domain, with the rest looked up from reference TRBV29-1 and TRBJ1-5, is SAVISQKPSRDICQRGTSLTIQCQVDSQVTMMFWYRQQPGQSLTLIATANQGSEATYESGFVIDKFPISRPNLTFSTLTVSNMSPEDSSIYLCSASGGGIYSNQPQHFGDGTRLSIL.

The gene calls are TRBV5-6 and TRBJ2-1, with D perhaps TRBD1 or TRBD2 (5 bases each). Deletions cut 4 bases from V and 7 bases from J, with 12 bases between. The CDR3 consists of 13 residues. Germline CDR1 and CDR2: SGHDT and YYEEEE. CDR3 nucleotide sequence: TGTGCCAGCAGCGCCTGGGGGTTAAATGAGCAGTTCTTC. Amino acid sequence: CASSAWGLNEQFF.

The chain is built from TRBV2 and TRBJ1-2; weak D call: TRBD1 (6 bases). Trimming removed 3 bases at V and 6 bases at J, with 8 bases between. The CDR3 is made up of 12 amino acids. CDR1 and CDR2 (germline): SNHLY, FYNNEI. The chain's CDR3 is CASSDRQDGYTF. CDR3 DNA: TGTGCCAGCAGTGATCGACAGGATGGCTACACCTTC.

This clonotype was counted a few times. The chain joins TRBV6-2 or TRBV6-3 to TRBJ2-1, with a tentative D call TRBD2 (6 bases). Germline V CDR1 and CDR2: MNHEY, SVGEGT. The CDR3 runs to 16 residues. Deletions cut 2 bases from V and 0 bases from J, with 11 bases between. In nucleotides, the CDR3 is TGTGCCAGCAGTTACGTTATAGCGGACTCCTACAATGAGCAGTTCTTC. Amino acid sequence: CASSYVIADSYNEQFF.

In DNA, the CDR3 is TGCAGTGCTAGGACGGAAAGCTCCTACGAGCAGTACTTC. Protein sequence: CSARTESSYEQYF. This rearrangement joins TRBV20-1 to TRBJ2-7; D gene ambiguous. CDR3 length: 13 residues. CDR1 and CDR2 (germline): DFQATT, SNEGSKA (reference sequence). Trimming took off 3 bases at V and 0 bases at J, with 9 bases between the two ends.

The chain couples TRBV15 to TRBJ1-1; D not certain. CDR1 and CDR2 from the germline V gene are LNHNV and YYDKDF (reference sequence). The CDR3 spans 13 residues. The V gene lost 4 bases and the J gene lost 5 bases, with 11 bases spanning the gap. Here the CDR3 reads CATSTRRSTEAFF. The CDR3 DNA is TGTGCCACCAGCACTCGGAGGAGTACTGAAGCTTTCTTT.

The chain couples TRBV15 to TRBJ2-1; D is uncertain. Deletions cut 6 bases from V and 4 bases from J, with 13 bases between. The CDR3 is 14 amino acids. The germline gives CDR1 LNHNV, CDR2 YYDKDF (reference sequence). The CDR3 sequence: CATSGLASYNEQFF. The CDR3 nucleotides read TGTGCCACCAGTGGTCTGGCCTCATACAATGAGCAGTTCTTC. Together with reference TRBV15 and TRBJ2-1, the CDR3 gives the full variable domain: DAMVIQNPRYQVTQFGKPVTLSCSQTLNHNVMYWYQQKSSQAPKLLFHYYDKDFNNEADTPDNFQSRRPNTSFCFLDIRSPGLGDTAMYLCATSGLASYNEQFFGPGTRLTVL.

The sample holds one count of this clonotype. V and J are TRBV20-1 and TRBJ2-3, with a weak D call TRBD1 (6 bases). Trimming stripped 0 bases from V and 4 bases from J, with 17 bases between. Looked up from germline, CDR1 is DFQATT and CDR2 is SNEGSKA (reference sequence). The CDR3 consists of 16 residues. CDR3 coding DNA: TGCAGTGCTAGAGATGGGACAACCTATGCTCCAGATACGCAGTATTTT. It yields the protein CSARDGTTYAPDTQYF.

This clonotype has a handful of counts. The chain combines TRBV27 with TRBJ1-1; D ambiguous. The germline V and J ends were trimmed by 2 bases and 2 bases, with 6 bases remaining between them. The germline gives CDR1 MNHEY, CDR2 SMNVEV (reference sequence). This CDR3 is 13 amino acids long. The CDR3 bases are TGTGCCAGCAGTTTACGGGGAAACACTGAAGCTTTCTTT. The encoded protein is CASSLRGNTEAFF.

The chain carries TRBV12-5 and TRBJ1-1; D ambiguous. Between the trimmed V and J ends, which lost 1 base and 1 base, there was a span of 4 bases. Germline values: CDR1 LGHNT, CDR2 FRNRAP. The length of the CDR3 is 13 residues. Here the CDR3 DNA reads TGTGCTAGTGGTTTGGGAGGGAACACTGAAGCTTTCTTT. This encodes CASGLGGNTEAFF.

The V call is TRBV25-1, the J call TRBJ2-5, with a possible D match to TRBD2 (6 bases). Deletions cut 8 bases from V and 4 bases from J, with 17 bases between. The CDR3 runs to 14 residues. The germline V gene has CDR1 MGHDK and CDR2 SYGVNS. In DNA form, the CDR3 reads TGTGCCAGCCAAGACCCTCGGGGAGGAGAGACCCAGTACTTC. Residues: CASQDPRGGETQYF.